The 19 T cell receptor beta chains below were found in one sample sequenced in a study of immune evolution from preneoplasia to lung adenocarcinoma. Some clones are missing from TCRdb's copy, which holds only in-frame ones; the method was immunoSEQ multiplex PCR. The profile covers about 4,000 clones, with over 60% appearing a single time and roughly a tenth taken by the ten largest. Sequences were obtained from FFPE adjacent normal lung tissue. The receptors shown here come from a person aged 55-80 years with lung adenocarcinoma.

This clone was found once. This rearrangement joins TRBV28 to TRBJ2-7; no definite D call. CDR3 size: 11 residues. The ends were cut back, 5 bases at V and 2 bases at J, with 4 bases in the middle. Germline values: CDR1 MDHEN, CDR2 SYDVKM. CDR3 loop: CASSTPYEQYF. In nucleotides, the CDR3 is TGTGCCAGCAGTACCCCCTACGAGCAGTACTTC.

The CDR3 sequence: CASSQPLQGSTEAFF. DNA of the CDR3: TGTGCCAGCAGCCAACCCCTACAGGGGAGCACTGAAGCTTTCTTT. The J gene is TRBJ1-1, the V gene TRBV4-2; 7 nucleotides agree with TRBD1. V dropped 2 bases and J dropped 4; count of bases not matched to a gene: 7. This CDR3 has 15 amino acids. The germline gives CDR1 LGHNA, CDR2 YNFKEQ.

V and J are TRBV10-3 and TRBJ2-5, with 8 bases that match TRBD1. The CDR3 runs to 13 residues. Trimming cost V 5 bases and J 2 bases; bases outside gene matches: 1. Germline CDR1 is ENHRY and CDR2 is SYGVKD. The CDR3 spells CAISRDRQETQYF. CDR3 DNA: TGTGCCATCAGTCGGGACAGGCAAGAGACCCAGTACTTC.

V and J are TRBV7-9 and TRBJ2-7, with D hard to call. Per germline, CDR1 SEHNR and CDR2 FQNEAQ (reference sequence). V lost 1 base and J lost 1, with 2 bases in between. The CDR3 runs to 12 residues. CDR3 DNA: TGTGCCAGCAGCTTAGTGTCCTACGAGCAGTACTTC. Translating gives CASSLVSYEQYF.

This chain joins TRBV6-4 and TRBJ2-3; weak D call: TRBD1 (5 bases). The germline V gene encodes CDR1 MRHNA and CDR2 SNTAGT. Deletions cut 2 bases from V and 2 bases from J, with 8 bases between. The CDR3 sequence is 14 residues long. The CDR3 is CASSDKGDTDTQYF. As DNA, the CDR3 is TGTGCCAGCAGTGACAAAGGGGACACAGATACGCAGTATTTT.

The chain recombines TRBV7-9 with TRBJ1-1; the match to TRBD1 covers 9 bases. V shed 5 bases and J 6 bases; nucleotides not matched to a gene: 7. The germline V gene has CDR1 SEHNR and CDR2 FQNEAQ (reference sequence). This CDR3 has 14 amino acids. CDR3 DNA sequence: TGTGCCAGCAGCACAACAGGGGGCGACGCTGAAGCTTTCTTT. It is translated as CASSTTGGDAEAFF.

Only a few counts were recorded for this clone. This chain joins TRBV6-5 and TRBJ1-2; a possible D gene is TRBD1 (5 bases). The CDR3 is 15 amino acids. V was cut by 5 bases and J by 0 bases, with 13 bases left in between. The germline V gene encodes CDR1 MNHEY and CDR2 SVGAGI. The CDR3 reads CASSPQGGSNYGYTF. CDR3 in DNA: TGTGCCAGCAGTCCCCAGGGCGGCTCTAACTATGGCTACACCTTC.

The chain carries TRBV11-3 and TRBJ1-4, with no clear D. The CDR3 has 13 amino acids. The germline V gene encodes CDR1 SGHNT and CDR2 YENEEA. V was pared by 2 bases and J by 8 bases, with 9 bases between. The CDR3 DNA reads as TGTGCCAGCAGCTTAACTGTGTGGGAAAAACTGTTTTTT. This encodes CASSLTVWEKLFF.

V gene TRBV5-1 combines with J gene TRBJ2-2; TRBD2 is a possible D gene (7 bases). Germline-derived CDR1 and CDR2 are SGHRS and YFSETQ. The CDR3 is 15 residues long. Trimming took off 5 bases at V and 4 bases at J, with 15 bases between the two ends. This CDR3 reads CASSYLGGVTGELFF. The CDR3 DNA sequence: TGCGCCAGCAGTTACCTAGGGGGGGTCACCGGGGAGCTGTTTTTT.

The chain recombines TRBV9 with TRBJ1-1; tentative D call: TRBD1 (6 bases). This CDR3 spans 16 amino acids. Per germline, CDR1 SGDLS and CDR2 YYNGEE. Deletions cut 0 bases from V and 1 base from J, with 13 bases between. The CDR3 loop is CASSVGEGGRNTEAFF. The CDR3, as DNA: TGTGCCAGCAGCGTAGGTGAGGGGGGTCGGAACACTGAAGCTTTCTTT.

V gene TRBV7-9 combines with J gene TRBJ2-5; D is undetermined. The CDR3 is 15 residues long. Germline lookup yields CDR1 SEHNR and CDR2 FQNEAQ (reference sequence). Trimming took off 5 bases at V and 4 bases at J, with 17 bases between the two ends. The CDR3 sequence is CASSPLRSGGETQYF. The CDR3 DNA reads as TGTGCCAGCAGCCCATTAAGATCGGGCGGAGAGACCCAGTACTTC.

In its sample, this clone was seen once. The CDR3 DNA is TGTGCCAGCAGCTTGTATAGGGCGGGAGGGCTGACAGATACGCAGTATTTT. Translation: CASSLYRAGGLTDTQYF. The chain combines TRBV5-6 with TRBJ2-3, with TRBD2 matching over 9 bases. CDR3 size: 17 residues. Germline values: CDR1 SGHDT, CDR2 YYEEEE. Trimming cost V 1 base and J 3 bases; bases outside gene matches: 9.

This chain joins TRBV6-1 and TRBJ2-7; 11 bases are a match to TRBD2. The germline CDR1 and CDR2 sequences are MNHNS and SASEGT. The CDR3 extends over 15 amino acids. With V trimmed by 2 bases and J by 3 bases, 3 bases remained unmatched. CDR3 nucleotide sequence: TGTGCCAGCAGTGAACCGGGACTAGCGGTCTACGAGCAGTACTTC. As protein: CASSEPGLAVYEQYF.

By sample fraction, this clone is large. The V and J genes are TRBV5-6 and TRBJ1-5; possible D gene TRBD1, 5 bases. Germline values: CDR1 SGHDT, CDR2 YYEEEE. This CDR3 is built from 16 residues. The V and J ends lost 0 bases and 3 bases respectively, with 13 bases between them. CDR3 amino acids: CASSLAARAVNQPQHF. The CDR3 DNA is TGTGCCAGCAGCTTGGCGGCCAGGGCGGTCAATCAGCCCCAGCATTTT.

CDR3 protein: CASSADRGSYNEQFF. CDR3 DNA: TGTGCCAGCAGTGCCGACAGGGGTTCCTACAATGAGCAGTTCTTC. V gene TRBV2 combines with J gene TRBJ2-1, with 8 bases aligning to TRBD1. Looked up from germline, CDR1 is SNHLY and CDR2 is FYNNEI. V was clipped by 4 bases and J by 1 base; unmatched bases: 3. The CDR3 length is 15 residues.

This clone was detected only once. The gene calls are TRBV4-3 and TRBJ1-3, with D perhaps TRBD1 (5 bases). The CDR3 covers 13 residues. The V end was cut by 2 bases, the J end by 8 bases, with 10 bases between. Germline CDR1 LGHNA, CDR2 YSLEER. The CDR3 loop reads CASSQQGRDTIYF. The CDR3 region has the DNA TGCGCCAGCAGCCAACAGGGACGGGACACCATATATTTT.

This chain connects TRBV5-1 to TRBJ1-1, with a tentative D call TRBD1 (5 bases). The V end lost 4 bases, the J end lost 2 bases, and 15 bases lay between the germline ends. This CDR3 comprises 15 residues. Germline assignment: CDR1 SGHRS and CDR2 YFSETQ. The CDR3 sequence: CASSPGGADNTEAFF. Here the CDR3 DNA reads TGCGCCAGCAGCCCTGGCGGGGCAGACAACACTGAAGCTTTCTTT.

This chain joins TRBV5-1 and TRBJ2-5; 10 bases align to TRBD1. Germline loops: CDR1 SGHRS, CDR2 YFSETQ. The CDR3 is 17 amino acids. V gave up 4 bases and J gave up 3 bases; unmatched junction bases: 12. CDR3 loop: CASSGSPSGTGEETQYF. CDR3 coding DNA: TGCGCCAGCAGCGGATCCCCCTCGGGGACAGGGGAAGAGACCCAGTACTTC.

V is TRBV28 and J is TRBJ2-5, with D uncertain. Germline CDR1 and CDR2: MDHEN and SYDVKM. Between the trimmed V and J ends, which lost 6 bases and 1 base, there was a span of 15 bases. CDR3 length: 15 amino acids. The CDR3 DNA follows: TGTGCCAGCAGCACACGACGGGCCCCCCAAGAGACCCAGTACTTC. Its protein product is CASSTRRAPQETQYF.